A selection of T cell receptor beta chains follows, all from one sample in a study of OX40 agonist ivuxolimab in advanced cancers. Here immunoSEQ multiplex PCR was the method, and the copy in TCRdb shows in-frame clones only, minus some. The table lists roughly 100,000 clones, 90% of them singletons. The specimen was CD4+ or CD8+ T cells sorted from blood, collected in a trial of the OX40 agonist ivuxolimab. The receptors originated from an adult with an advanced solid tumor such as melanoma, head and neck, liver or kidney cancer. Both conserved end residues are part of each CDR3. The D gene is left open where the match is weak. Some rows have no size entry. The others give once, few or many, or a class for an expanded clone.

length,J,size,D,V,DNA,CDR3
16,TRBJ2-7,-,TRBD2,TRBV5-4,TGTGCCAGCAGCCCGGGTGGCGGGGGGAGGCCCTACGAGCAGTACTTC,CASSPGGGGRPYEQYF
15,TRBJ1-5,-,TRBD1,TRBV11-2,TGTGCCAGCAGGGCTACCGGGGACAGGGGTCAGCCCCAGCATTTT,CASRATGDRGQPQHF
15,TRBJ2-3,-,-,TRBV6-6,TGTGCCAGCGCCTCCGGGTCCCAGTTCACAGATACGCAGTATTTT,CASASGSQFTDTQYF
14,TRBJ2-2,-,-,TRBV5-1,TGCGCCAGCAGCTTGGGCCAGGGCATCGGGGAGCTGTTTTTT,CASSLGQGIGELFF
12,TRBJ2-5,-,-,TRBV2,TGTGCCAGCAGGGCTCAGGGAGAGACCCAGTACTTC,CASRAQGETQYF
12,TRBJ2-7,-,-,TRBV28,TGTGCCAGCAGTTCCGCACGTGACGAGCAGTACTTC,CASSSARDEQYF
17,TRBJ2-3,-,-,TRBV7-9,TGTGCCAGCACCCCAACGTTGAAGTTTGACTCCACAGATACGCAGTATTTT,CASTPTLKFDSTDTQYF
15,TRBJ2-5,-,-,TRBV11-2,TGTGCCAGCAGCAGAGACCCGCACCCATTGGAGACCCAGTACTTC,CASSRDPHPLETQYF
13,TRBJ2-7,once,-,TRBV6-5,TGTGCCAGCAGTTTGGTTCGGTACTACGAGCAGTACTTC,CASSLVRYYEQYF
12,TRBJ1-5,-,-,TRBV6-6,TGTGCCAGCCGACTGGGGAATCAGCCCCAGCATTTT,CASRLGNQPQHF
15,TRBJ1-3,-,-,TRBV7-6,TGTGCCAGTAGCCTCTTGACGCAGGGCCAAAACACCATATATTTT,CASSLLTQGQNTIYF
15,TRBJ1-1,-,TRBD1,TRBV11-1,TGTGCCAGCAGCTTAACTTCAGGGGGAAACACTGAAGCTTTCTTT,CASSLTSGGNTEAFF
15,TRBJ1-6,-,TRBD1,TRBV28,TGTGCCTCTCGACAGGGAGGCTCCTATAATTCACCCCTCCACTTT,CASRQGGSYNSPLHF
16,TRBJ2-7,-,TRBD2,TRBV4-1,TGCGCCAGCAGCTCACCCGGGACTAGCGGGGCTTACGAGCAGTACTTC,CASSSPGTSGAYEQYF
15,TRBJ2-1,-,TRBD2,TRBV11-2,TGTGCCAGCAGCAGGCTAGCGGGGGGGCGTACTGAGCAGTTCTTC,CASSRLAGGRTEQFF
17,TRBJ1-5,-,TRBD1,TRBV9,TGTGCCAGCAGCGTAGCGACAGGGAAAGGGAGCAATCAGCCCCAGCATTTT,CASSVATGKGSNQPQHF
15,TRBJ2-7,-,TRBD1,TRBV6-5,TGTGCCAGCAACCCCGGACAGGGGGCTCCCTACGAGCAGTACTTC,CASNPGQGAPYEQYF
16,TRBJ1-5,-,TRBD1,TRBV19,TGTGCCAGTAGTAGGACAGGGGGGGACAGCAATCAGCCCCAGCATTTT,CASSRTGGDSNQPQHF
16,TRBJ2-7,-,TRBD2,TRBV5-1,TGCGCCAGCAGACAACCCACTAGCGAATACCCCTACGAGCAGTACTTC,CASRQPTSEYPYEQYF
15,TRBJ2-7,-,-,TRBV11-3,TGTGCCAGCAGCGTTGGACAGCTGGGGGACTACGAGCAGTACTTC,CASSVGQLGDYEQYF
14,TRBJ2-5,-,-,TRBV28,TGTGCCAGCAGCCCGCTTGACAGTCTGGAGACCCAGTACTTC,CASSPLDSLETQYF
15,TRBJ1-3,-,-,TRBV6-1,TGTGCCAGCAGTGATTGGGGGCGCGGTGGAAACACCATATATTTT,CASSDWGRGGNTIYF
8,TRBJ1-2,-,-,TRBV20-1,TGCAGTGGACCTGGCTACACCTTC,CSGPGYTF
14,TRBJ1-2,-,TRBD1,TRBV27,TGTGCCAGCAGTTTAGGAGGGGGCGGCTATGGCTACACCTTC,CASSLGGGGYGYTF
16,TRBJ2-1,-,-,TRBV18,TGTGCCAGCTCACCACCGAAGACTAAGCTCTACAATGAGCAGTTCTTC,CASSPPKTKLYNEQFF
14,TRBJ1-2,-,-,TRBV7-8,TGTGCCAGCAGTGGACTCCCGGGAAACTATGGCTACACCTTC,CASSGLPGNYGYTF
16,TRBJ2-5,once,-,TRBV7-2,TGTGCCAGCAGCCCGACCCGGGATCCCCTGGGAGAGACCCAGTACTTC,CASSPTRDPLGETQYF
17,TRBJ2-6,once,-,TRBV9,TGTGCCAGCAGCGTAGCTTCCCGGAATTGGGGGGCCAACGTCCTGACTTTC,CASSVASRNWGANVLTF
14,TRBJ1-4,-,-,TRBV10-1,TGCGCCAGCAGTGAGTCAACAGGGTATGAAAAACTGTTTTTT,CASSESTGYEKLFF
14,TRBJ2-2,-,-,TRBV5-1,TGCGCCAGCAGAGTGACTACGAACACCGGGGAGCTGTTTTTT,CASRVTTNTGELFF
12,TRBJ2-7,-,-,TRBV29-1,TGCAGCTCCAGAGGGAGCTCCTACGAGCAGTACTTC,CSSRGSSYEQYF
15,TRBJ2-7,few,TRBD1,TRBV6-5,TGTGCCAGCAGTCTCGGACAGGGATTCTCCTACGAGCAGTACTTC,CASSLGQGFSYEQYF
14,TRBJ1-5,-,TRBD1,TRBV6-5,TGTGCCAGCAGACCACAGGGGCGAGTTCGGCCCCAGCATTTT,CASRPQGRVRPQHF
14,TRBJ2-7,few,-,TRBV27,TGTGCCAGCAGTTTGGGGACGACACCCTACGAGCAGTACTTC,CASSLGTTPYEQYF
16,TRBJ1-5,-,-,TRBV7-6,TGTGCCAGCAGCTTAGAGGGGAAGGTCGGGAGTCAGCCCCAGCATTTT,CASSLEGKVGSQPQHF
16,TRBJ2-1,-,-,TRBV5-1,TGCGCCAGCAGCACCAACCGGGACACAGCCTACAATGAGCAGTTCTTC,CASSTNRDTAYNEQFF
18,TRBJ2-3,few,-,TRBV4-3,TGCGCCAGCAGCCAATTATTGTATTCGGTAGTCGGAGGGGATACGCAGTATTTT,CASSQLLYSVVGGDTQYF
14,TRBJ1-2,once,-,TRBV6-5,TGTGCCAGCAGCCTCCCGAGGGCTAACTATGGCTACACCTTC,CASSLPRANYGYTF
15,TRBJ2-3,-,TRBD2,TRBV7-2,TGTGCCAGCAGCTTAGTCGGGGGGGCAGCAGATACGCAGTATTTT,CASSLVGGAADTQYF
14,TRBJ2-7,-,TRBD1,TRBV7-9,TGTGCCAGCACCGGACAGGATATAACTTACGAGCAGTACTTC,CASTGQDITYEQYF
13,TRBJ1-5,-,-,TRBV6-1,TGTGCCAGCAGTGTACGGCCCAATCAGCCCCAGCATTTT,CASSVRPNQPQHF
15,TRBJ1-1,-,-,TRBV19,TGTGCCAGTATGCCGGAGGGTACTTGGGGGACTGAAGCTTTCTTT,CASMPEGTWGTEAFF
13,TRBJ1-2,-,TRBD1,TRBV19,TGTGCCAGTCGCACAGGGGGCAGCTATGGCTACACCTTC,CASRTGGSYGYTF
18,TRBJ2-6,-,-,TRBV15,TGTGCCACCAGCACTTCCGGGACACCTCTTATGGGGGCCAACGTCCTGACTTTC,CATSTSGTPLMGANVLTF
13,TRBJ1-1,once,-,TRBV28,TGTGCCAGCAGTTTTACGGTGAACACTGAAGCTTTCTTT,CASSFTVNTEAFF
16,TRBJ1-5,-,-,TRBV6-1,TGTGCCAGCAGTGAGTCCACAGGTTATAGCAATCAGCCCCAGCATTTT,CASSESTGYSNQPQHF
13,TRBJ2-5,-,-,TRBV28,TGTGCCAGCACCCCTGGGAGAGAAGAGACCCAGTACTTC,CASTPGREETQYF
12,TRBJ2-7,-,-,TRBV6-6,TGTGCCAGCAGACAGGGTGGCTACGAGCAGTACTTC,CASRQGGYEQYF
15,TRBJ2-5,-,-,TRBV5-4,TGTGCCAGCAGCTCGAGACGGACAGCCCAAGAGACCCAGTACTTC,CASSSRRTAQETQYF
15,TRBJ2-3,-,TRBD1,TRBV5-4,TGTGCCAGCAGCCAAAGACAGGGGCTTATAGATACGCAGTATTTT,CASSQRQGLIDTQYF